Below, 29 T cell receptor beta chains from the same sample are listed, as sequenced in a study of cytomegalovirus exposure and HLA in healthy donors. In the PCR, 60 Vbeta and 13 Jbeta primers were used. Generated by immunoSEQ multiplex PCR, the TCRdb table keeps only in-frame clones and is missing some. Seen in this sample are tens of thousands of clones; the ten most common clones hold about 2.2%. Sequences were obtained from PBMCs. Receptors originate from a female donor in good health and CMV-seronegative.

The CDR3 region has the DNA TGCGCCAGCAGCGAGGGTCCCACCGATACGCAGTATTTT. Translation: CASSEGPTDTQYF. The genes are TRBV5-1 and TRBJ2-3; D is perhaps TRBD2 (5 bases). CDR3 length: 13 residues. From germline, CDR1 is SGHRS and CDR2 YFSETQ. Deletions cut 4 bases from V and 6 bases from J, with 12 bases between.

The V gene is TRBV4-2, the J gene TRBJ2-7; 8 bases match TRBD1. Germline loops: CDR1 LGHNA, CDR2 YNFKEQ. After removal of 0 bases from V and 3 bases from J, the junction contained 7 bases not matched to a gene. The CDR3 length is 16 residues. The CDR3 protein is CASSQEVGTGGYEQYF. CDR3 sequence (DNA): TGTGCCAGCAGCCAAGAAGTGGGTACAGGGGGCTACGAGCAGTACTTC.

J is TRBJ2-7 and V is TRBV4-2; 11 bases are shared with TRBD2. The CDR3 covers 16 residues. The junction had 6 bases not matched to a gene; V was cut back by 4 bases and J by 1 base. The germline gives CDR1 LGHNA, CDR2 YNFKEQ. CDR3 protein: CASSRIGTSGSYEQYF. CDR3 in DNA: TGTGCCAGCAGCCGGATAGGGACTAGCGGTTCCTACGAGCAGTACTTC.

The chain combines TRBV30 with TRBJ2-1, with TRBD2 identical over 9 bases. Germline V gene sequence: CDR1 GTSNPN, CDR2 SVGIG (reference sequence). With V trimmed by 1 base and J by 4 bases, 2 bases remained unmatched. CDR3 length: 14 residues. The CDR3 coding sequence is TGTGCCTGGAGTGGGCTAGCGGGGTACAATGAGCAGTTCTTC. Translated: CAWSGLAGYNEQFF.

The V and J genes are TRBV6-5 and TRBJ1-2, with 8 bases aligning to TRBD1. Per the germline V gene, CDR1 is MNHEY and CDR2 is SVGAGI. V shed 8 bases and J 3 bases; nucleotides not matched to a gene: 2. The CDR3 runs 12 residues. The CDR3 here is CASGQGDYGYTF. The CDR3 region has the DNA TGTGCCAGCGGACAGGGTGACTATGGCTACACCTTC.

The chain carries TRBV30 and TRBJ1-5; 9 nucleotides agree with TRBD1. This CDR3 spans 14 amino acids. CDR1 is GTSNPN and CDR2 is SVGIG in the germline V gene (reference sequence). The V segment lost 1 base and the J segment 8 bases; nucleotides outside the gene matches: 6. The CDR3 loop reads CAWSENRGQEPQHF. The CDR3 DNA reads as TGTGCCTGGAGTGAGAACAGGGGGCAGGAGCCCCAGCATTTT.

The chain has TRBV5-1 and TRBJ2-1, with TRBD1 identical over 10 bases. Per the germline V gene, CDR1 is SGHRS and CDR2 is YFSETQ. V gave up 3 bases and J gave up 3 bases; unmatched junction bases: 12. The CDR3 extends over 18 amino acids. The CDR3 nucleotides read TGCGCCAGCAGCTGGACAGGGGGACTATCCCAGATCTACAATGAGCAGTTCTTC. Translated, it gives CASSWTGGLSQIYNEQFF.

V and J are TRBV6-5 and TRBJ2-5; 8 positions match TRBD2. Matching the DNA end better, TRBJ2-7 makes the J call doubtful. CDR1 is MNHEY and CDR2 is SVGAGI in the germline V gene. The CDR3 consists of 15 residues. The CDR3 bases are TGTGCCAGCAGTGTTTCGGGGGGGGGTAACTACGAGCAGTACTTC. It is translated as CASSVSGGGNYEQYF.

The chain links TRBV7-8 to TRBJ1-2; no clear D gene. Germline-derived CDR1 and CDR2 are SGHVS and FQNEAQ. The CDR3 has 13 residues. The V and J ends lost 1 base and 4 bases respectively, with 7 bases between them. The CDR3 sequence: CASSLDRGYGYTF. The CDR3 region has the DNA TGTGCCAGCAGCTTAGATCGGGGCTATGGCTACACCTTC.

V and J are TRBV11-3 and TRBJ1-1; 7 nucleotides agree with TRBD1. Trimming at V came to 7 bases and at J to 1 base, leaving 15 bases not matched to a gene. The germline CDR1 and CDR2 sequences are SGHNT and YENEEA. The CDR3 loop spans 17 amino acids. The CDR3 spells CASKTTLEGARNTEAFF. Here the CDR3 DNA reads TGTGCCAGCAAGACTACGTTGGAGGGGGCGCGGAACACTGAAGCTTTCTTT.

CDR3 sequence (DNA): TGTGCCAGTAGTCGGAGGGCTTCCATGAACACTGAAGCTTTCTTT. Its translation is CASSRRASMNTEAFF. The genes are TRBV19 and TRBJ1-1; D ambiguous. CDR1 and CDR2 from the germline V gene are LNHDA and SQIVND (reference sequence). V was shortened by 5 bases and J by 0 bases, with 13 bases between the two germline ends. The CDR3 is made up of 15 amino acids.

The chain combines TRBV6-1 with TRBJ1-4; possibly TRBD1 for D (5 bases). CDR3 size: 15 residues. V was cut by 7 bases and J by 1 base, with 13 bases left in between. Germline assignment: CDR1 MNHNS and CDR2 SASEGT. The CDR3 region is CASKETDGTNEKLFF. The CDR3 DNA sequence: TGTGCCAGCAAGGAGACAGATGGAACTAATGAAAAACTGTTTTTT.

This chain links TRBV4-1 with TRBJ1-1; 8 bases are shared with TRBD1. The CDR3 runs to 12 residues. V was clipped by 6 bases and J by 5 bases; unmatched bases: 2. The V gene's germline CDR1 is MGHRA and CDR2 YSYEKL. The CDR3 reads CASRQGGTEAFF. CDR3 coding DNA: TGCGCCAGCAGACAGGGGGGGACTGAAGCTTTCTTT.

CDR3 sequence: CASSVVPGSNSPLHF. The CDR3 DNA reads TGTGCCAGCAGCGTAGTACCCGGTTCAAATTCACCCCTCCACTTT. V gene TRBV9 combines with J gene TRBJ1-6, with D unresolved. The CDR3 loop spans 15 amino acids. Germline V gives CDR1 SGDLS, CDR2 YYNGEE. Trimming cost V 0 bases and J 7 bases, with 11 bases left between them.

This chain links TRBV6-1 with TRBJ2-1; D may be TRBD1 (5 bases). The CDR3 is 14 amino acids. Trimming removed 2 bases from V and 4 bases from J, with 9 bases in between. Germline loops: CDR1 MNHNS, CDR2 SASEGT. The CDR3 DNA sequence: TGTGCCAGCAGTGAACGGCAGGGATACAATGAGCAGTTCTTC. Its translation: CASSERQGYNEQFF.

V is TRBV27 and J is TRBJ2-3, with D perhaps matching TRBD1 (6 bases). Deletions cut 1 base from V and 0 bases from J, with 14 bases between. The CDR3 has 17 amino acids. The germline gives CDR1 MNHEY, CDR2 SMNVEV (reference sequence). The CDR3 DNA reads TGTGCCAGCAGTTTATGGACAGCAGCTACTAGCACAGATACGCAGTATTTT. Its protein is CASSLWTAATSTDTQYF.

This chain connects TRBV7-9 to TRBJ2-5; 8 nucleotides align to TRBD2. After removal of 5 bases from V and 2 bases from J, the junction contained 7 bases not matched to a gene. The germline V gene has CDR1 SEHNR and CDR2 FQNEAQ (reference sequence). The CDR3 is 15 amino acids. CDR3 residues: CASSPRLAPQETQYF. CDR3 nucleotides: TGTGCCAGCAGCCCGAGACTAGCGCCGCAAGAGACCCAGTACTTC.

V gene TRBV2 combines with J gene TRBJ2-6, with 8 bases aligning to TRBD1. CDR3 length: 14 amino acids. Looked up from germline, CDR1 is SNHLY and CDR2 is FYNNEI. The V and J ends lost 6 bases and 7 bases, in that order; junction bases with no gene match: 5. CDR3 nucleotide sequence: TGTGCCAGCAGCCCAGGACAGGGAGCCAACGTCCTGACTTTC. Translation: CASSPGQGANVLTF.

The CDR3 nucleotides are TGTGCCAGCAGTTCGGGACTAGCGGGAGAAGAGACCCAGTACTTC. Protein: CASSSGLAGEETQYF. The chain has TRBV6-5 and TRBJ2-5, with 14 bases identical to TRBD2. V lost 4 bases to trimming and J lost 3 bases; unmatched junction nucleotides: 1. Germline V gene sequence: CDR1 MNHEY, CDR2 SVGAGI. CDR3 length: 15 amino acids.

The chain is built from TRBV6-1 and TRBJ1-1, with D possibly being TRBD1 (6 bases). V shed 9 bases and J shed 4 bases, with 21 bases lying between them. The CDR3 loop spans 15 amino acids. Looked up from germline, CDR1 is MNHNS and CDR2 is SASEGT. The CDR3: CASAMIQGMVTEAFF. CDR3 DNA: TGTGCCAGTGCAATGATACAGGGCATGGTCACTGAAGCTTTCTTT.

Details on this clone: Its ends do not fully match the called genes, so a read error is possible. This rearrangement joins TRBV6-1 to TRBJ2-7, with a possible D match to TRBD1 (6 bases). Per germline, CDR1 MNHNS and CDR2 SASEGT. There are 15 residues in the CDR3. DNA for the CDR3: TGTGCCAGCAGTCAAGCGACAGGCAGCTCCTACGAGCAGTACTTC. Its protein is CASSQATGSSYEQYF.

This chain joins TRBV6-5 and TRBJ1-2, with 8 bases identical to TRBD1. Germline V gene data show CDR1 as MNHEY and CDR2 as SVGAGI. The junction had 6 bases not matched to a gene; V was cut back by 2 bases and J by 4 bases. The CDR3 loop spans 15 amino acids. The CDR3 is CASSYQGQGSYGYTF. Written as DNA, the CDR3 is TGTGCCAGCAGTTACCAAGGACAGGGTAGCTATGGCTACACCTTC.

The genes are TRBV7-2 and TRBJ1-2, with D possibly TRBD1 on 5 matching bases. The CDR3 extends over 13 amino acids. The V end was cut by 1 base, the J end by 10 bases, with 13 bases between. Per germline, CDR1 SGHTA and CDR2 FQGNSA. The CDR3 protein is CASSLGPGMDYTF. The CDR3, as DNA: TGTGCCAGCAGCTTAGGGCCAGGGATGGACTACACCTTC.

The chain joins TRBV19 to TRBJ2-7, with D tentatively TRBD1 (5 bases). Trimming took off 1 base at V and 6 bases at J, with 7 bases between the two ends. CDR3 length: 12 residues. CDR1 and CDR2 from the germline V gene are LNHDA and SQIVND (reference sequence). The CDR3 spells CASSIAGREQYF. CDR3 nucleotides: TGTGCCAGTAGTATAGCAGGGCGCGAGCAGTACTTC.

This sequence joins TRBV9 and TRBJ2-7; 7 bases line up with TRBD2. Looked up from germline, CDR1 is SGDLS and CDR2 is YYNGEE. Losses at the gene ends were 0 bases for V and 6 bases for J; bases not matched to a gene: 6. The CDR3 length is 14 residues. The CDR3 DNA sequence: TGTGCCAGCAGCGTAGGGGGGGGAGGGCGCGAGCAGTACTTC. Translating it yields CASSVGGGGREQYF. Supplemented by reference TRBV9 and TRBJ2-7, the full variable domain reads DSGVTQTPKHLITATGQRVTLRCSPRSGDLSVYWYQQSLDQGLQFLIQYYNGEERAKGNILERFSAQQFPDLHSELNLSSLELGDSALYFCASSVGGGGREQYFGPGTRLTVT.

This chain joins TRBV7-6 and TRBJ2-7; TRBD1 matches 9 bases. The trim removed 5 bases at V and 4 bases at J, leaving 9 bases unmatched. The CDR3 has 15 amino acids. CDR1 is SGHVS, CDR2 FNYEAQ, per germline. CDR3 sequence (DNA): TGTGCCAGCAGCCCGGACGGGACAGGGTGGTACGAGCAGTACTTC. Protein product: CASSPDGTGWYEQYF.

This chain joins TRBV19 and TRBJ2-2; 10 bases agree with TRBD1. The CDR3 is made up of 17 amino acids. Unmatched junction bases numbered 7, after V lost 4 bases and J lost 2 bases. Germline lookup yields CDR1 LNHDA and CDR2 SQIVND (reference sequence). The CDR3 sequence: CASSTTGQGLNTGELFF. CDR3 coding DNA: TGTGCCAGTAGTACTACGGGACAGGGGCTCAACACCGGGGAGCTGTTTTTT.

The V call is TRBV9, the J call TRBJ2-1, with a weak D call TRBD1 (5 bases). The CDR3 has 14 residues. The V end was cut by 0 bases, the J end by 6 bases, with 10 bases between. From germline, CDR1 is SGDLS and CDR2 YYNGEE. The CDR3 loop reads CASSVGGSTNEQFF. CDR3 coding DNA: TGTGCCAGCAGCGTAGGGGGCAGTACCAATGAGCAGTTCTTC.

The rearrangement links TRBV5-6 to TRBJ1-1, with D hard to call. Germline-derived CDR1 and CDR2 are SGHDT and YYEEEE. There are 12 residues in the CDR3. Trimming left V 7 bases short and J 1 base short, with 8 bases between. For the CDR3, the DNA is TGTGCCAGCCGAGGATGGAACACTGAAGCTTTCTTT. This codes for CASRGWNTEAFF. The full variable domain, in which reference TRBV5-6 and TRBJ1-1 provide the parts outside the CDR3, is DAGVTQSPTHLIKTRGQQVTLRCSPKSGHDTVSWYQQALGQGPQFIFQYYEEEERQRGNFPDRFSGHQFPNYSSELNVNALLLGDSALYLCASRGWNTEAFFGQGTRLTVV.